Following are 10 T cell receptor beta chains from one sample sequenced in a study of T cells in Graves' hyperthyroidism and ophthalmopathy. Amplification of TCR beta CDR3 regions used RNA as the template. When the TCR CDR3 underwent first-round RT-PCR, the HTBI primer set was used. Using its own MiXCR run on the multiplex PCR reads, TCRdb lists one record per CDR3 protein. The sample has around 500,000 distinct CDR3 sequences, about 16% seen once. The sample comprised blood. These receptor sequences come from a woman in her thirties with Graves' ophthalmopathy.

The table lists this clonotype with a few counts. This chain connects TRBV12-3 or TRBV12-4 to TRBJ2-5; possible D gene TRBD1, 6 bases. V was clipped by 8 bases and J by 5 bases, with 18 bases between them. CDR3 length equals 14 residues. The CDR3 is CASGLTGLIETQYF. The CDR3 DNA is TGTGCCAGCGGGTTGACAGGCCTAATCGAGACCCAGTACTTC.

The rearrangement links TRBV20-1 to TRBJ2-1; D not certain. The germline V gene has CDR1 DFQATT and CDR2 SNEGSKA (reference sequence). The V and J ends lost 5 bases and 9 bases respectively, with 8 bases between them. The CDR3 extends over 10 amino acids. Written as DNA, the CDR3 is TGCAGTGCTGTCCCTGGTGAGCAGTTCTTC. Its translation is CSAVPGEQFF.

This clonotype was picked up many times. The rearrangement uses TRBV6-1 and TRBJ2-7; TRBD1 or TRBD2 may be the D gene (7 bases each). Trimming removed 5 bases at V and 9 bases at J, with 17 bases between. The CDR3 has 13 residues. In germline, CDR1 is MNHNS, CDR2 SASEGT. CDR3 DNA sequence: TGTGCCAGCAGTCAACGACAGGGAGGGGGGCAGTACTTC. Its translation is CASSQRQGGGQYF.

This clonotype has at least ten counts. CDR3 bases: TGCGCCAGCAGCTCTCAGGCCACCAATGAGCAGTTCTTC. Encoded protein: CASSSQATNEQFF. The V and J genes are TRBV5-1 and TRBJ2-1; no clear D gene. V lost 3 bases, J lost 6 bases, and 10 bases lay in between. The CDR3 runs to 13 residues. CDR1 is SGHRS, CDR2 YFSETQ, per germline.

This clonotype was recorded many times. The rearrangement links TRBV27 to TRBJ2-1; D may be TRBD1 or TRBD2 (5 bases each). The CDR3 has 15 amino acids. V lost 5 bases and J lost 6, with 17 bases in between. Germline CDR1 is MNHEY and CDR2 is SMNVEV (reference sequence). CDR3 residues: CASSGELGTFNEQFF. CDR3 DNA sequence: TGTGCCAGCAGTGGGGAGCTGGGGACCTTCAATGAGCAGTTCTTC.

In this sample, this clonotype turned up many times. The J gene is TRBJ1-5, the V gene TRBV7-9, with TRBD1 identical over 9 bases. CDR1 is SEHNR and CDR2 is FQNEAQ in the germline V gene (reference sequence). The V segment lost 3 bases and the J segment 10 bases; nucleotides outside the gene matches: 7. The CDR3 extends over 14 amino acids. In nucleotides, the CDR3 is TGTGCCAGCAGCTTGTGGGACAGGGATGGCCCCCAGCATTTT. Amino acid sequence: CASSLWDRDGPQHF.

This clonotype was recorded many times. The chain recombines TRBV2 with TRBJ1-5; no clear D gene. Trimming pared 5 bases from V and 2 bases from J, leaving 13 bases between. Germline V gives CDR1 SNHLY, CDR2 FYNNEI. This CDR3 contains 15 residues. The CDR3 DNA sequence: TGTGCCAGCAGTCTCGAGCGGACGGGCAATCAGCCCCAGCATTTT. Translation: CASSLERTGNQPQHF.

This clonotype was seen more than once but under ten times. The chain couples TRBV7-2 to TRBJ1-3, with D perhaps TRBD1 (5 bases). The CDR3 runs to 14 residues. Germline V gene sequence: CDR1 SGHTA, CDR2 FQGNSA. V was pared by 2 bases and J by 4 bases, with 9 bases between. This CDR3 reads CASSLKTAGNTIYF. In DNA form, the CDR3 reads TGTGCCAGCAGCTTAAAGACAGCCGGAAACACCATATATTTT.

On this clonotype itself: A much more abundant neighbour one base away suggests this may be a read error. The CDR3 is CASGLGTGEHGYTF. CDR3 bases: TGCGCCAGCGGCTTGGGGACAGGGGAGCATGGCTACACCTTC. The rearrangement uses TRBV5-1 and TRBJ1-2; the match to TRBD1 covers 10 bases. This CDR3 has 14 amino acids. CDR1 and CDR2 from the germline V gene are SGHRS and YFSETQ.

This clonotype was found many times. This sequence joins TRBV28 and TRBJ1-1; TRBD1 might be the D (6 bases). From germline, CDR1 is MDHEN and CDR2 SYDVKM. There are 13 residues in the CDR3. Trimming stripped 11 bases from V and 1 base from J, with 14 bases between. The CDR3 is CAHTGLRNTEAFF. As DNA, the CDR3 is TGTGCCCACACAGGGTTGAGGAACACTGAAGCTTTCTTT.